What follows are 5 T cell receptor beta chains derived from one specimen sequenced in a study of cytomegalovirus exposure and HLA in healthy donors. Researchers ran the PCR with 60 Vbeta and 13 Jbeta primers. Assay used: immunoSEQ multiplex PCR; TCRdb lists only in-frame clones, some missing. This table has approximately 79,000 clones, around 78% appearing once. Sequencing was carried out using PBMCs. The receptors were sampled from a male donor in good health and CMV-seropositive.

The V call is TRBV28, the J call TRBJ2-7; no reliable D call. The V and J ends lost 4 bases and 2 bases respectively, with 9 bases between them. The CDR3 has 13 residues. Germline CDR1 MDHEN, CDR2 SYDVKM. CDR3 sequence reads: CASSSGSTYEQYF. CDR3 nucleotides: TGTGCCAGCAGTTCCGGTTCGACCTACGAGCAGTACTTC.

The gene calls are TRBV5-1 and TRBJ2-3; 10 bases match TRBD2. V lost 2 bases to trimming and J lost 6 bases; unmatched junction nucleotides: 6. Germline V gene data show CDR1 as SGHRS and CDR2 as YFSETQ. The CDR3 is 15 residues long. CDR3 loop: CASSLAGGPPDTQYF. CDR3 sequence (DNA): TGCGCCAGCAGCTTAGCGGGAGGGCCTCCCGATACGCAGTATTTT.

The CDR3 sequence is CASSLSNEQYF. CDR3 nucleotide sequence: TGTGCCAGCAGCTTGTCGAACGAGCAGTACTTC. The rearrangement uses TRBV5-6 and TRBJ2-5; D uncertain. The J call may be mistaken, given a closer DNA end match to TRBJ2-7. The V gene's germline CDR1 is SGHDT and CDR2 YYEEEE. The CDR3 sequence is 11 residues long.

The gene calls are TRBV5-1 and TRBJ2-1, with a possible D match to TRBD2 (7 bases). Germline CDR1 reads SGHRS; CDR2 reads YFSETQ. Trimming left V 1 base short and J 5 bases short, with 13 bases between. The CDR3 extends over 15 amino acids. The CDR3 region is CASSLRGGGDNEQFF. As DNA, the CDR3 is TGCGCCAGCAGCTTGAGAGGGGGGGGCGACAATGAGCAGTTCTTC. The full variable domain, rest sourced from reference TRBV5-1 and TRBJ2-1, is KAGVTQTPRYLIKTRGQQVTLSCSPISGHRSVSWYQQTPGQGLQFLFEYFSETQRNKGNFPGRFSGRQFSNSRSEMNVSTLELGDSALYLCASSLRGGGDNEQFFGPGTRLTVL.

This chain joins TRBV30 and TRBJ2-1; 8 positions agree with TRBD1. The CDR3 sequence is 15 residues long. Germline V gene data show CDR1 as GTSNPN and CDR2 as SVGIG (reference sequence). With 0 bases clipped from V and 4 bases from J, the junction kept 5 bases outside the gene matches. The CDR3 reads CAWSVSGDRYNEQFF. In DNA, the CDR3 is TGTGCCTGGAGTGTATCAGGGGACAGGTACAATGAGCAGTTCTTC.